Listed below are T cell receptor beta chains from one sample, sequenced in a study of control samples from healthy donors and cancer patients. Sequencing used immunoSEQ multiplex PCR; TCRdb keeps in-frame clones, though not all of them. The table records 200,000 to 250,000 clones, over 90% of them present only once. Specimen: blood. Source of these receptors: a man between 45 and 60 years old in good health. CDR3s include the opening cysteine and the closing phenylalanine or tryptophan. A D gene is named only where the DNA matches it firmly. Size values are once, few and many counts, or a class for expanded clones, and some rows have none.

j_gene: TRBJ1-4; v_gene: TRBV30; len: 15; d_gene: TRBD1; abundance: NA; CDR3aa: CAWSHQSRQGPLLFF; CDR3nt: TGTGCCTGGAGTCACCAATCCCGACAGGGCCCTCTTCTGTTTTTT
j_gene: TRBJ2-7; v_gene: TRBV5-6; len: 15; d_gene: TRBD2; abundance: NA; CDR3aa: CASSLEEGRGFEQYF; CDR3nt: TGTGCCAGCAGCTTGGAGGAAGGGCGGGGGTTCGAGCAGTACTTC
j_gene: TRBJ2-5; v_gene: TRBV7-6; len: 13; d_gene: NA; abundance: NA; CDR3aa: CASSLQRRETQYF; CDR3nt: TGTGCCAGCAGCTTACAACGGAGAGAGACCCAGTACTTC
j_gene: TRBJ2-1; v_gene: TRBV27; len: 17; d_gene: NA; abundance: NA; CDR3aa: CASSLTRARSSYNEQFF; CDR3nt: TGTGCCAGCAGTTTAACCCGGGCACGGAGCTCCTACAATGAGCAGTTCTTC
j_gene: TRBJ1-1; v_gene: TRBV10-3; len: 10; d_gene: NA; abundance: NA; CDR3aa: CAIRDTEAFF; CDR3nt: TGTGCCATCAGGGACACTGAAGCTTTCTTT
j_gene: TRBJ2-2; v_gene: TRBV6-5; len: 12; d_gene: NA; abundance: NA; CDR3aa: CASSPNTGELFF; CDR3nt: TGTGCCAGCAGCCCAAACACCGGGGAGCTGTTTTTT
j_gene: TRBJ1-5; v_gene: TRBV7-2; len: 16; d_gene: NA; abundance: once; CDR3aa: CASSLEGGTTYQPQHF; CDR3nt: TGTGCCAGCAGCTTAGAGGGGGGGACAACTTATCAGCCCCAGCATTTT
j_gene: TRBJ1-5; v_gene: TRBV28; len: 13; d_gene: NA; abundance: NA; CDR3aa: CASREQSVQPQHF; CDR3nt: TGTGCCAGCAGAGAACAGTCGGTTCAGCCCCAGCATTTT
j_gene: TRBJ1-1; v_gene: TRBV5-5; len: 12; d_gene: NA; abundance: NA; CDR3aa: CASSLEMGEAFF; CDR3nt: TGTGCCAGCAGCTTGGAAATGGGTGAAGCTTTCTTT
j_gene: TRBJ2-7; v_gene: TRBV19; len: 15; d_gene: TRBD1; abundance: NA; CDR3aa: CASSAPGQGPGEQYF; CDR3nt: TGTGCCAGTAGTGCACCGGGACAGGGTCCGGGCGAGCAGTACTTC
j_gene: TRBJ2-3; v_gene: TRBV21-1; len: 16; d_gene: NA; abundance: NA; CDR3aa: CASSKAPNRELDTQYF; CDR3nt: TGTGCCAGCAGCAAAGCCCCCAACAGGGAGTTAGATACGCAGTATTTT
j_gene: TRBJ1-4; v_gene: TRBV5-6; len: 14; d_gene: NA; abundance: NA; CDR3aa: CASSWRGTREKLFF; CDR3nt: TGTGCCAGCAGCTGGAGGGGGACACGTGAAAAACTGTTTTTT
j_gene: TRBJ1-2; v_gene: TRBV10-2; len: 13; d_gene: TRBD1; abundance: once; CDR3aa: CASSLTGANGYTF; CDR3nt: TGCGCCAGCAGTTTGACAGGGGCTAATGGCTACACCTTC
j_gene: TRBJ1-6; v_gene: TRBV7-8; len: 17; d_gene: NA; abundance: NA; CDR3aa: CASSSRGGARGISPLHF; CDR3nt: TGTGCCAGCAGCTCAAGGGGAGGGGCCCGCGGGATTTCACCCCTCCACTTT
j_gene: TRBJ1-2; v_gene: TRBV19; len: 13; d_gene: NA; abundance: few; CDR3aa: CASSRDWSDGYTF; CDR3nt: TGTGCCAGTAGTCGGGACTGGTCGGACGGCTACACCTTC
j_gene: TRBJ1-4; v_gene: TRBV5-1; len: 13; d_gene: NA; abundance: NA; CDR3aa: CASSRSADEKLFF; CDR3nt: TGCGCCAGCAGCCGATCAGCAGATGAAAAACTGTTTTTT
j_gene: TRBJ1-1; v_gene: TRBV9; len: 14; d_gene: NA; abundance: NA; CDR3aa: CASGREEREAEAFF; CDR3nt: TGTGCCAGCGGAAGGGAGGAGCGAGAGGCTGAAGCTTTCTTT
j_gene: TRBJ2-1; v_gene: TRBV27; len: 18; d_gene: TRBD1; abundance: NA; CDR3aa: CASSPTTGAIGKYNEQFF; CDR3nt: TGTGCCAGCAGTCCGACGACAGGGGCGATAGGGAAATACAATGAGCAGTTCTTC
j_gene: TRBJ1-2; v_gene: TRBV7-2; len: 14; d_gene: NA; abundance: NA; CDR3aa: CASSPYRDNYGYTF; CDR3nt: TGTGCCAGCAGCCCATACAGGGATAACTATGGCTACACCTTC
j_gene: TRBJ1-5; v_gene: TRBV6-5; len: 14; d_gene: TRBD1; abundance: NA; CDR3aa: CASSGGQGEGRQHF; CDR3nt: TGTGCCAGCAGCGGAGGGCAGGGGGAAGGGAGGCAGCATTTT
j_gene: TRBJ1-4; v_gene: TRBV11-2; len: 13; d_gene: NA; abundance: NA; CDR3aa: CASSLGVSEKLFF; CDR3nt: TGTGCCAGCAGCTTAGGGGTTTCGGAAAAACTGTTTTTT
j_gene: TRBJ1-5; v_gene: TRBV7-2; len: 15; d_gene: TRBD1; abundance: NA; CDR3aa: CASSLDRAGGQPQHF; CDR3nt: TGTGCCAGCAGCTTAGATAGAGCAGGGGGGCAGCCCCAGCATTTT
j_gene: TRBJ2-1; v_gene: TRBV3-1/TRBV3-2; len: 16; d_gene: NA; abundance: NA; CDR3aa: CASSQGLGDVGNEQFF; CDR3nt: TGTGCCAGCAGCCAAGGATTAGGGGATGTGGGGAATGAGCAGTTCTTC
j_gene: TRBJ1-2; v_gene: TRBV28; len: 15; d_gene: TRBD1; abundance: NA; CDR3aa: CASSSEPTRGSGYTF; CDR3nt: TGTGCCAGCAGTTCCGAGCCAACCAGGGGGTCGGGCTACACCTTC
j_gene: TRBJ2-1; v_gene: TRBV24-1; len: 16; d_gene: TRBD2; abundance: NA; CDR3aa: CATSDLGTSGGLEQFF; CDR3nt: TGTGCCACCAGTGACCTAGGGACTAGCGGGGGTTTAGAGCAGTTCTTC
j_gene: TRBJ1-1; v_gene: TRBV28; len: 13; d_gene: NA; abundance: NA; CDR3aa: CASTRGGNTEAFF; CDR3nt: TGTGCCAGCACCCGGGGGGGGAACACTGAAGCTTTCTTT
j_gene: TRBJ2-2; v_gene: TRBV3-1/TRBV3-2; len: 17; d_gene: TRBD2; abundance: NA; CDR3aa: CASSVLAGGPNTGELFF; CDR3nt: TGTGCCAGCAGCGTACTAGCGGGGGGACCGAACACCGGGGAGCTGTTTTTT
j_gene: TRBJ2-7; v_gene: TRBV4-3; len: 15; d_gene: NA; abundance: NA; CDR3aa: CASSLSGSKIYEQYF; CDR3nt: TGCGCCAGCAGCCTCTCCGGGAGCAAGATATACGAGCAGTACTTC
j_gene: TRBJ2-3; v_gene: TRBV7-6; len: 14; d_gene: TRBD2; abundance: NA; CDR3aa: CASSPRTSGDTQYF; CDR3nt: TGTGCCAGCAGCCCTCGGACTAGCGGGGATACGCAGTATTTT
j_gene: TRBJ1-2; v_gene: TRBV7-2; len: 13; d_gene: TRBD1; abundance: once; CDR3aa: CASIRDREYGYTF; CDR3nt: TGTGCCAGCATTAGAGACAGGGAATATGGCTACACCTTC
j_gene: TRBJ2-1; v_gene: TRBV1; len: 14; d_gene: NA; abundance: once; CDR3aa: CTSSQVRSYNEQFF; CDR3nt: TGCACCAGCAGCCAAGTAAGATCCTACAATGAGCAGTTCTTC
j_gene: TRBJ1-2; v_gene: TRBV24-1; len: 14; d_gene: TRBD1; abundance: NA; CDR3aa: CAAGPGQGDYGYTF; CDR3nt: TGTGCCGCTGGCCCCGGGCAGGGGGACTATGGCTACACCTTC
j_gene: TRBJ2-1; v_gene: TRBV9; len: 16; d_gene: TRBD1; abundance: NA; CDR3aa: CASSVSTGQGRNEQFF; CDR3nt: TGTGCCAGCAGCGTATCAACGGGACAGGGCAGAAATGAGCAGTTCTTC
j_gene: TRBJ2-5; v_gene: TRBV12-3/TRBV12-4; len: 13; d_gene: NA; abundance: NA; CDR3aa: CASSQRIEETQYF; CDR3nt: TGTGCCAGCAGCCAAAGGATAGAAGAGACCCAGTACTTC
j_gene: TRBJ1-3; v_gene: TRBV5-1; len: 17; d_gene: TRBD1; abundance: NA; CDR3aa: CASSPRTGSKSGNTIYF; CDR3nt: TGCGCCAGCAGCCCACGGACAGGGAGTAAGTCTGGAAACACCATATATTTT
j_gene: TRBJ1-1; v_gene: TRBV5-1; len: 14; d_gene: NA; abundance: NA; CDR3aa: CASSLATLSAEAFF; CDR3nt: TGCGCCAGCAGCTTGGCTACTCTGAGCGCTGAAGCTTTCTTT
j_gene: TRBJ1-2; v_gene: TRBV7-2; len: 14; d_gene: TRBD1; abundance: NA; CDR3aa: CASSQDRGLSGYTF; CDR3nt: TGTGCCAGCAGCCAGGACAGGGGGCTGTCTGGCTACACCTTC
j_gene: TRBJ2-3; v_gene: TRBV11-3; len: 15; d_gene: TRBD2; abundance: once; CDR3aa: CASSLGRGGTDTQYF; CDR3nt: TGTGCCAGCAGCTTGGGGAGGGGCGGCACAGATACGCAGTATTTT
j_gene: TRBJ2-5; v_gene: TRBV19; len: 13; d_gene: NA; abundance: NA; CDR3aa: CASSIAHVETQYF; CDR3nt: TGTGCCAGTAGTATCGCACACGTAGAGACCCAGTACTTC
j_gene: TRBJ2-3; v_gene: TRBV29-1; len: 12; d_gene: TRBD1; abundance: NA; CDR3aa: CSVSWTGYLHYF; CDR3nt: TGCAGCGTTTCCTGGACAGGGTATTTGCATTATTTT
j_gene: TRBJ1-4; v_gene: TRBV21-1; len: 15; d_gene: NA; abundance: once; CDR3aa: CASSKVGQINEKLFF; CDR3nt: TGTGCCAGCAGCAAGGTGGGACAGATTAATGAAAAACTGTTTTTT
j_gene: TRBJ1-2; v_gene: TRBV2; len: 14; d_gene: TRBD1; abundance: once; CDR3aa: CASSTDRANYGYTF; CDR3nt: TGTGCCAGCAGTACGGACAGGGCCAACTATGGCTACACCTTC
j_gene: TRBJ2-7; v_gene: TRBV30; len: 13; d_gene: TRBD1; abundance: NA; CDR3aa: CAFRRGPSYEQYF; CDR3nt: TGTGCCTTTAGAAGGGGGCCCTCCTACGAGCAGTACTTC
j_gene: TRBJ1-4; v_gene: TRBV19; len: 16; d_gene: NA; abundance: NA; CDR3aa: CASSIGAGVTNEKLFF; CDR3nt: TGTGCCAGTAGTATCGGAGCGGGGGTAACTAATGAAAAACTGTTTTTT
j_gene: TRBJ1-3; v_gene: TRBV6-5; len: 14; d_gene: NA; abundance: once; CDR3aa: CASRRDGSGNTIYF; CDR3nt: TGTGCCAGCCGACGAGACGGCTCTGGAAACACCATATATTTT
j_gene: TRBJ2-1; v_gene: TRBV2; len: 15; d_gene: TRBD2; abundance: NA; CDR3aa: CASSLLVGGVDEQFF; CDR3nt: TGTGCCAGCAGTCTCCTAGTGGGGGGGGTAGATGAGCAGTTCTTC
j_gene: TRBJ2-2; v_gene: TRBV21-1; len: 15; d_gene: NA; abundance: NA; CDR3aa: CASSPQRWPTGELFF; CDR3nt: TGTGCCAGCAGCCCCCAGCGGTGGCCCACCGGGGAGCTGTTTTTT
j_gene: TRBJ1-5; v_gene: TRBV19; len: 15; d_gene: NA; abundance: NA; CDR3aa: CASSMGEYSNQPQHF; CDR3nt: TGTGCCAGTAGTATGGGCGAATATAGCAATCAGCCCCAGCATTTT
j_gene: TRBJ1-1; v_gene: TRBV7-9; len: 15; d_gene: NA; abundance: NA; CDR3aa: CASTILGGGGTEAFF; CDR3nt: TGTGCCAGCACCATCCTAGGCGGGGGCGGCACTGAAGCTTTCTTT
j_gene: TRBJ2-2; v_gene: TRBV2; len: 14; d_gene: NA; abundance: NA; CDR3aa: CASSERLLAGELFF; CDR3nt: TGTGCCAGCAGTGAAAGACTACTGGCCGGGGAGCTGTTTTTT
j_gene: TRBJ1-2; v_gene: TRBV5-6; len: 16; d_gene: TRBD1; abundance: NA; CDR3aa: CASSETGVQTDYGYTF; CDR3nt: TGTGCCAGCAGCGAAACAGGGGTCCAAACCGATTATGGCTACACCTTC
j_gene: TRBJ2-2; v_gene: TRBV14; len: 12; d_gene: NA; abundance: NA; CDR3aa: CASSRPAGELFF; CDR3nt: TGTGCCAGCAGCCGCCCTGCCGGGGAGCTGTTTTTT
j_gene: TRBJ2-7; v_gene: TRBV5-1; len: 12; d_gene: NA; abundance: NA; CDR3aa: CASSRDFYEQYF; CDR3nt: TGCGCCAGCAGCCGGGACTTCTACGAGCAGTACTTC
j_gene: TRBJ1-1; v_gene: TRBV7-9; len: 14; d_gene: NA; abundance: NA; CDR3aa: CASSSPKGSTEAFF; CDR3nt: TGTGCCAGCAGCTCCCCTAAAGGAAGCACTGAAGCTTTCTTT
j_gene: TRBJ2-7; v_gene: TRBV27; len: 11; d_gene: NA; abundance: NA; CDR3aa: CASSLGGEQYF; CDR3nt: TGTGCCAGCAGTTTAGGGGGAGAGCAGTACTTC
j_gene: TRBJ1-1; v_gene: TRBV25-1; len: 14; d_gene: NA; abundance: NA; CDR3aa: CASSATGLVGEAFF; CDR3nt: TGTGCCAGCAGTGCTACAGGATTAGTTGGTGAAGCTTTCTTT
j_gene: TRBJ1-1; v_gene: TRBV7-9; len: 13; d_gene: NA; abundance: once; CDR3aa: CASVPRGGTEAFF; CDR3nt: TGTGCCAGCGTACCTCGAGGGGGAACTGAAGCTTTCTTT
j_gene: TRBJ2-1; v_gene: TRBV7-6; len: 13; d_gene: TRBD2; abundance: NA; CDR3aa: CASSYGASGGQFF; CDR3nt: TGTGCCAGCAGCTATGGGGCTAGCGGGGGGCAGTTCTTC
j_gene: TRBJ1-1; v_gene: TRBV3-1/TRBV3-2; len: 13; d_gene: NA; abundance: NA; CDR3aa: CASSPRGSTEAFF; CDR3nt: TGTGCCAGCAGCCCCCGTGGCAGCACTGAAGCTTTCTTT